This T cell receptor beta chain was obtained from a study of cytomegalovirus exposure and HLA in healthy donors. V lost 1 base and J lost 2, with 6 bases in between. The germline V gene has CDR1 GTSNPN and CDR2 SVGIG (reference sequence). The CDR3 runs 12 residues. The PCR used 60 Vbeta and 13 Jbeta primers. Repertoires were generated with immunoSEQ multiplex PCR, while TCRdb's copy carries only in-frame clones and drops some. The sample has nearly 80,000 clones; roughly 80% are singletons. This clonotype was obtained from a middle-aged woman in good health and CMV-seropositive. This chain links TRBV30 with TRBJ2-7; D not certain. The sequenced sample was PBMCs. In DNA form, the CDR3 reads TGTGCCTGGAGTGCCGTAACCTACGAGCAGTACTTC. As protein: CAWSAVTYEQYF.